This record covers a single TCR beta chain. This specimen belongs to a study of OX40 agonist ivuxolimab in advanced cancers. The cohort excluded patients with autoimmune disease history or systemic immunosuppression. Germline assignment: CDR1 SEHNR and CDR2 FQNEAQ (reference sequence). The CDR3 sequence is 10 residues long. Germline trimming cut 8 bases from V and 8 bases from J; bases unmatched to any gene: 1. The data were produced by immunoSEQ multiplex PCR, yet TCRdb's version contains in-frame clones alone and is incomplete. The table includes some 130,000 clones, under 95% detected once. The chain is built from TRBV7-9 and TRBJ2-3; 7 nucleotides match TRBD2. The sequencing here drew on CD4+ or CD8+ T cells sorted from blood, taken in a trial of the OX40 agonist ivuxolimab. This receptor was taken from an adult with an advanced solid tumor such as melanoma, head and neck, liver or kidney cancer. CDR3 sequence: CASSGGTQYF. For the CDR3, the DNA is TGTGCCAGCTCGGGGGGTACGCAGTATTTT. The variable domain in full, completed from reference TRBV7-9 and TRBJ2-3, reads DTGVSQNPRHKITKRGQNVTFRCDPISEHNRLYWYRQTLGQGPEFLTYFQNEAQLEKSRLLSDRFSAERPKGSFSTLEIQRTEQGDSAMYLCASSGGTQYFGPGTRLTVL.